The 4 T cell receptor beta chains presented below share a single source sample, sequenced in a study of identical twins. One entry per CDR3 protein results from TCRdb running MiXCR on the 5' RACE reads. The sample yields some 1,600,000 distinct CDR3 sequences, roughly a third seen once. What was sequenced was cord blood. Source of these receptors: a newborn girl in good health.

This clonotype was seen only a few times. Here the CDR3 reads CSVRTGNSPLHF. Written as DNA, the CDR3 is TGCAGCGTTCGAACAGGGAATTCACCCCTCCACTTT. This chain joins TRBV29-1 and TRBJ1-6, with a tentative D call TRBD1 (6 bases). V lost 5 bases and J lost 7, with 9 bases in between. CDR1 and CDR2 (germline): SQVTM, ANQGSEA. The CDR3 sequence is 12 residues long. Together with reference TRBV29-1 and TRBJ1-6, the CDR3 gives the full variable domain: SAVISQKPSRDICQRGTSLTIQCQVDSQVTMMFWYRQQPGQSLTLIATANQGSEATYESGFVIDKFPISRPNLTFSTLTVSNMSPEDSSIYLCSVRTGNSPLHFGNGTRLTVT.

The genes are TRBV6-5 and TRBJ1-1, with D perhaps TRBD1 (6 bases). Germline V gene sequence: CDR1 MNHEY, CDR2 SVGAGI. The CDR3 has 14 amino acids. The V end lost 0 bases, the J end lost 10 bases, and 15 bases lay between the germline ends. Here the CDR3 reads CASSYSRGYQRAFF. The CDR3 DNA follows: TGTGCCAGCAGTTACTCGAGGGGGTACCAGAGAGCTTTCTTT.

V gene TRBV20-1 combines with J gene TRBJ2-7; D is perhaps TRBD1 (5 bases). V was pared by 6 bases and J by 3 bases, with 18 bases between. CDR1 is DFQATT and CDR2 is SNEGSKA in the germline V gene (reference sequence). The CDR3 runs 14 residues. This CDR3 reads CSADQTDLIYEQYF. DNA of the CDR3: TGCAGTGCCGACCAGACAGACTTAATCTACGAGCAGTACTTC.

This clonotype was seen a handful of times. The rearrangement uses TRBV20-1 and TRBJ1-1; the D is unclear. V was shortened by 0 bases and J by 6 bases, with 8 bases between the two germline ends. Germline lookup yields CDR1 DFQATT and CDR2 SNEGSKA (reference sequence). This CDR3 is 12 amino acids long. CDR3 coding DNA: TGCAGTGCTAGAGATTGGGGAGCTGAAGCTTTCTTT. This gives the protein CSARDWGAEAFF.